The source of this T cell receptor (beta chain) is a study of shared clonotypes between healthy human individuals. Study-level information: Donors were a couple of women and a few men aged 18 to 49.

The CDR3 covers 14 residues. The V and J ends lost 0 bases and 7 bases respectively, with 13 bases between them. Germline V lookup: CDR1 SGHRS, CDR2 YFSETQ. Terminally differentiated effector memory CD45RA+ cells were excluded from the naive CD8 cells, which were CD45RO-negative and positively selected for CCR7. Donors, without exception, were Caucasian adults residing in Nashville, Tennessee. Measured with immunoSEQ multiplex PCR; TCRdb has only the in-frame clones, and not every one. The top ten clones hold about 1.5% of a sample with about 2.1 million clones, just over 90% of them seen once. Concerning this clone: Its antigen is still unknown.

General study points: Incompleteness in sorted-subset sequencing, despite large depth, was shown by rarefaction.

This receptor was taken from a man aged 18 to 29 in good health. Some clones in this sample may be carry-over from other donors' samples. The chain recombines TRBV5-1 with TRBJ1-1; D unresolved. The specimen sequenced was naive CD8+ T cells from PBMCs. CDR3 sequence (DNA): TGCGCCAGCAGCTTGGCCGGTCAGGCAGTTGAAGCTTTCTTT. Protein product: CASSLAGQAVEAFF. The complete variable domain, with remaining parts taken from reference TRBV5-1 and TRBJ1-1, reads KAGVTQTPRYLIKTRGQQVTLSCSPISGHRSVSWYQQTPGQGLQFLFEYFSETQRNKGNFPGRFSGRQFSNSRSEMNVSTLELGDSALYLCASSLAGQAVEAFFGQGTRLTVV.